The sequence of this T cell receptor beta chain was determined in a study of metastatic and nonmetastatic thyroid tumors. Using MiXCR, TCRdb reanalyzed the PCR reads. The data show over 7,500 clones, around 29% seen once. This CDR3 is built from 16 residues. V shed 7 bases and J shed 1 base, with 14 bases lying between them. Per germline, CDR1 MNHNS and CDR2 SASEGT. All patients reached thyroid surgery having received no treatment beforehand. This clone is medium-sized within its sample. The source is a female donor with papillary thyroid cancer or a benign thyroid nodule (not recorded which). Some clones in this sample may be carry-over from other donors' samples. The sequencing sample was made of tumor tissue. The chain couples TRBV6-1 to TRBJ2-6, with D maybe TRBD1 (5 bases). The CDR3, as DNA: TGTGCCAGCAATTCAGGGATGGGTTCTGGGGCCAACGTCCTGACTTTC. Translating gives CASNSGMGSGANVLTF.